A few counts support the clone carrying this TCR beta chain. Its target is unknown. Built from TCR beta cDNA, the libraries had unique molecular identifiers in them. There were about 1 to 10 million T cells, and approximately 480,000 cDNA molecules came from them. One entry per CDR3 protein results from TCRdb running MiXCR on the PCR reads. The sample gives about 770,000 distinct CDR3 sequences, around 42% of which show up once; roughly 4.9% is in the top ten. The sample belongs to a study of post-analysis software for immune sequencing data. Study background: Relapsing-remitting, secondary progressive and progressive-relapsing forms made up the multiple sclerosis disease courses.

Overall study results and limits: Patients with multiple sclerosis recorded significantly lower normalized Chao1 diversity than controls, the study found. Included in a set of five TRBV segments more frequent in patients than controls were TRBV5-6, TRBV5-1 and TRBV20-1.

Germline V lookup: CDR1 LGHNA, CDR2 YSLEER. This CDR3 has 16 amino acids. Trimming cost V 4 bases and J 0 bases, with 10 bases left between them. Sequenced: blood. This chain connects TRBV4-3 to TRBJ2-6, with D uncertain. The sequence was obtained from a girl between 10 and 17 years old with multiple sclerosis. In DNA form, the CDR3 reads TGCGCCAGCAGCCCAAGCAGGCTCTCTGGGGCCAACGTCCTGACTTTC. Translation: CASSPSRLSGANVLTF.